The 5 T cell receptor beta chains listed next were all sequenced from one sample in a study of T-cell memory formation after mild COVID-19. In TCRdb, the 5' RACE reads were re-called with MiXCR into one record per CDR3 protein. The sample has 400,000 or so distinct CDR3 sequences; around 20% are singletons. The sequencing sample was made of PBMCs or a T cell subset sorted from them (not recorded which). The receptors come from an adult woman who had mild COVID-19 (a few samples of this study predate the infection). Cell type and time point are not known.

This clonotype occurred a few times. The CDR3 coding sequence is TGTGCCAGCTCACCCGACAACTACGAGCAGTACTTC. Its translation: CASSPDNYEQYF. The chain links TRBV18 to TRBJ2-7; D is unresolved. The CDR3 is 12 amino acids. V lost 3 bases and J 3 bases, leaving 6 bases between the germline ends. Germline V gene data show CDR1 as KGHSH and CDR2 as LQKENI. Filled out from reference TRBV18 and TRBJ2-7, the complete variable domain reads NAGVMQNPRHLVRRRGQEARLRCSPMKGHSHVYWYRQLPEEGLKFMVYLQKENIIDESGMPKERFSAEFPKEGPSILRIQQVVRGDSAAYFCASSPDNYEQYFGPGTRLTVT.

A single count supports this clonotype. Germline is not matched at one junction end, which may reflect a read error. The rearrangement joins TRBV7-9 to TRBJ2-1; TRBD2 matches at 8 bases. Germline V CDR1 and CDR2: SEHNR, FQNEAQ (reference sequence). CDR3 size: 12 residues. The CDR3 DNA follows: TGTGCCAGCAGCCTACTAGCGGCTGAGCTGTTCTTC. It specifies CASSLLAAELFF.

This clonotype occurred many times. J is TRBJ2-1 and V is TRBV5-1, with TRBD1 matching over 11 bases. The CDR3 is made up of 16 amino acids. Germline CDR1 is SGHRS and CDR2 is YFSETQ. Trimming removed 4 bases from V and 3 bases from J; junction bases left unmatched: 6. CDR3 nucleotide sequence: TGCGCCAGCAGCGCCGGACAGGGGGCCGGCTACAATGAGCAGTTCTTC. Its translation: CASSAGQGAGYNEQFF.

This chain uses TRBV12-3 or TRBV12-4 with TRBJ1-1; D remains unclear. Trimming took 7 bases from V and 1 from J, leaving 13 bases between them. The CDR3 length is 14 residues. The CDR3 DNA follows: TGTGCCAGCACCGAGGTTGCGGAGAACACTGAAGCTTTCTTT. Protein: CASTEVAENTEAFF.

The CDR3 loop is CASSQGGFSYNEQFF. CDR3 DNA: TGTGCCAGCAGCCAGGGGGGATTCTCCTACAATGAGCAGTTCTTC. The rearrangement uses TRBV27 and TRBJ2-1; perhaps TRBD1 as D (7 bases). The CDR3 has 15 amino acids. Germline values: CDR1 MNHEY, CDR2 SMNVEV (reference sequence). V lost 6 bases and J lost 0, with 12 bases in between.